Given below is one TCR beta chain in context. Its antigen is unknown. This sample stems from a study of CD8 T cells in Susac syndrome. Overall study results and limits: The study acknowledged a relatively small number of individuals in its TCR sequencing and HLA analysis.

Reverse transcription used about 0.5 to 1 ug RNA and random hexamers. TCRdb ran MiXCR on the immunoSEQ multiplex PCR reads and lists one entry per CDR3 protein. The sample shows around 170,000 distinct CDR3 sequences, about 90% of them seen only once. CDR3 length: 14 residues. The germline V gene has CDR1 SEHNR and CDR2 FQNEAQ (reference sequence). Unmatched junction bases numbered 7, after V lost 5 bases and J lost 4 bases. The TCR sequence derives from a human donor in good health. The V and J genes are TRBV7-9 and TRBJ1-1; 7 positions match TRBD1. The specimen was CD4+ T cells from PBMCs. The CDR3 reads CASSLTQGSTEAFF. DNA of the CDR3: TGTGCCAGCAGCCTCACACAGGGGTCCACTGAAGCTTTCTTT.